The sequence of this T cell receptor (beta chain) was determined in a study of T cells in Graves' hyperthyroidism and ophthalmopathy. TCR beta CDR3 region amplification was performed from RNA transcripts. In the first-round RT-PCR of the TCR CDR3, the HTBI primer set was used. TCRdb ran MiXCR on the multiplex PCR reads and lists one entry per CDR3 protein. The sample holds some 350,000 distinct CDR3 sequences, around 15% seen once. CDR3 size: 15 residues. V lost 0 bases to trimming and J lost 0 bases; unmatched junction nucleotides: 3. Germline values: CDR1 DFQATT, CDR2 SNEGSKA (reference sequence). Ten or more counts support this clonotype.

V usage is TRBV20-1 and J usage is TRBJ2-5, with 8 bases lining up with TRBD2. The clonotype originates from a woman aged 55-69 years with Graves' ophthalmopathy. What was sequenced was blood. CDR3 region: CSARDTSGYQETQYF. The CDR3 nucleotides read TGCAGTGCTAGAGACACTAGCGGCTACCAAGAGACCCAGTACTTC.